This entry concerns a single T cell receptor (beta chain). Germline V lookup: CDR1 MDHEN, CDR2 SYDVKM. V lost 4 bases, J lost 4 bases, and 13 bases lay in between. The CDR3 contains 14 residues. This sample is part of a study of blood T cell repertoires in COVID-19. How the authors handled the data: Estimation of nucleated cell counts relied on the amplification of reference gene primers. Only in-frame clones appear in the TCRdb table, and some are missing; sequencing was by immunoSEQ multiplex PCR. D and trimming were read from the DNA, whereas the V and J calls and clone size are those reported in that table. The table shows about 260,000 clones, with roughly 84% occurring only once.

The sample was peripheral blood. The receptor was isolated from a woman between 35 and 50 years old who had recovered from COVID-19. The chain combines TRBV28 with TRBJ1-2; D is unresolved. The CDR3 DNA reads as TGTGCCAGCAGTTCACCCCGGGAGTCCTATGGCTACACCTTC. It translates to CASSSPRESYGYTF.